Sequencing of this TCR beta chain was carried out in a study of CD8 T cells in Susac syndrome. About the research overall: Blood was drawn from patients with Susac syndrome. At that point, they were therapy-naive, on corticosteroids, or on intravenous immunoglobulin alone.

Per germline, CDR1 MDHEN and CDR2 SYDVKM. V lost 2 bases, J lost 11 bases, and 8 bases stayed unmatched. The CDR3 is made up of 13 amino acids. Sequencing of TCR beta, carried out with a high-throughput approach, was applied to CD8+ and CD4+ T cells from the blood. The diagnostic criteria for definite or probable disease, as recently defined, were met by the patients with Susac syndrome. An amount of RNA that ranged from roughly 0.5 to 1 ug was reverse transcribed with random hexamers. By means of immunoSEQ multiplex PCR, TCR beta CDR3 spanning 54 Vbeta and 13 Jbeta underwent amplification. TCRdb itself ran the immunoSEQ multiplex PCR reads through MiXCR, one entry per CDR3 protein. The table shows about 94,000 distinct CDR3 sequences, with about 95% occurring only once.

The genes are TRBV28 and TRBJ1-1, with 7 bases that match TRBD1. The source of this sequence is a human donor with Susac syndrome. Sample: CD4+ T cells from PBMCs. The chain's CDR3 is CASSLQPGTAAFF. The CDR3 nucleotides are TGTGCCAGCAGTTTACAACCCGGGACAGCGGCTTTCTTT.